The text below deals with one T cell receptor (beta chain). Its antigen remains unknown. The CDR3 runs 15 residues. The V gene lost 6 bases and the J gene lost 3 bases, with 18 bases spanning the gap. Germline loops: CDR1 SQVTM, CDR2 ANQGSEA. This entry is derived from a study of T cell repertoires in cytomegalovirus infection. Turning to the study itself: Epitope selection comprised recently identified HLA-C-restricted CMV epitopes and well-studied HLA-B-restricted CMV epitopes. Public TCR beta signatures marked donors with CMV infection and the matching HLA.

TCRdb analysed the reads with MiXCR anew, one entry per CDR3 protein. The data contain 900,000 to 950,000 distinct CDR3 sequences, roughly a third of them seen just once; the ten biggest clones take up roughly 13%. The gene calls are TRBV29-1 and TRBJ2-1, with no clear D. The TCR sequence derives from a human donor in good health (CMV status not recorded). Some clones in this sample may be carry-over from other donors' samples. This specimen consisted of cultured CD8+ T cells from PBMCs, obtained from culture after CMV antigen stimulation. CDR3 region: CSVLTLDGYYNEQFF. CDR3 in DNA: TGCAGCGTCCTAACCCTTGACGGCTACTACAATGAGCAGTTCTTC.